The 7 T cell receptor beta chains presented below share a single source sample, sequenced in a study of vaccination and CD4 T cells after COVID-19. Treatment described: roughly ten-day PBMC culture with coronavirus spike peptide pools or control peptides (ViraFEST assay). No antigens are known for them. Sequence data for DNA of cultured CD4+ T cells were generated by the Oncomine TCR Beta short-read assay. TCRdb reprocessed the PCR reads with MiXCR, giving one entry per CDR3 protein. The profile shows some 13,000 distinct CDR3 sequences, about two fifths of them singletons. Source: CD4+ T cells from blood, cultured in vitro, taken before SARS-CoV-2 vaccination. These receptors all stem from a human donor who had recovered from COVID-19.

The gene calls are TRBV24-1 and TRBJ1-2, with 7 bases aligning to TRBD1. The V gene end was trimmed by 3 bases and the J gene end by 6 bases; junction bases not matched to a gene: 6. This CDR3 has 14 amino acids. CDR1 is KGHDR, CDR2 SFDVKD, per germline. CDR3 coding DNA: TGTGCCACCAGTGATACCAGACAGGGACATGGCTACACCTTC. Amino acids: CATSDTRQGHGYTF.

This clonotype showed up just a few times. The chain uses TRBV6-5 and TRBJ2-3; D is perhaps TRBD1 or TRBD2 (6 bases each). The CDR3 covers 16 residues. Trimming left V 2 bases short and J 3 bases short, with 15 bases between. CDR1 MNHEY and CDR2 SVGAGI come from the germline V gene. CDR3 in amino acids: CASSYDPRGPTDTQYF. CDR3 in DNA: TGTGCCAGCAGTTACGATCCACGGGGGCCGACAGATACGCAGTATTTT.

This clonotype has only a few counts. V usage is TRBV4-3 and J usage is TRBJ2-7; 8 bases line up with TRBD1. V gave up 2 bases and J gave up 5 bases; unmatched junction bases: 2. The CDR3 sequence is 13 residues long. Germline lookup yields CDR1 LGHNA and CDR2 YSLEER. The CDR3 loop reads CASSQRTGHEQYF. In nucleotides, the CDR3 is TGCGCCAGCAGCCAACGGACAGGGCACGAGCAGTACTTC.

V and J are TRBV7-3 and TRBJ2-3; the D gene could be TRBD1 or TRBD2 (6 bases each). The CDR3 is 15 residues long. Germline V gives CDR1 SGHTA, CDR2 FQGTGA. V was cut by 5 bases and J by 0 bases, with 12 bases left in between. DNA for the CDR3: TGTGCCAGCAGCCCGGGGGCAGGGAGCACAGATACGCAGTATTTT. Its protein is CASSPGAGSTDTQYF.

This clonotype was recorded a few times. The chain is built from TRBV5-3 and TRBJ1-2, with D possibly matching TRBD1 (5 bases). TRBV5-3 is an open reading frame whose function is uncertain. Between the trimmed V and J ends, which lost 8 bases and 3 bases, there was a span of 20 bases. The length of the CDR3 is 15 residues. This CDR3 is CASSQLQGYDYGYTF. The CDR3 DNA sequence: TGTGCCAGCAGCCAGTTGCAGGGCTACGACTATGGCTACACCTTC.

This sequence joins TRBV12-3 or TRBV12-4 and TRBJ1-6, with D possibly TRBD1 on 6 matching bases. Trimming removed 5 bases at V and 9 bases at J, with 17 bases between. The CDR3 contains 15 residues. The DNA of the CDR3 is TGTGCCAGCAGTCAGACTGGGGGGGCGTCTTCACCCCTCCACTTT. It specifies CASSQTGGASSPLHF.

CDR3 loop: CASSSVGTGRETQYF. CDR3 sequence (DNA): TGTGCCAGCAGCTCAGTAGGGACAGGGAGGGAGACCCAGTACTTC. The chain combines TRBV7-2 with TRBJ2-5, with 9 bases lining up with TRBD1. There are 15 residues in the CDR3. Germline-derived CDR1 and CDR2 are SGHTA and FQGNSA. After removal of 4 bases from V and 5 bases from J, the junction contained 8 bases not matched to a gene.